A selection of T cell receptor beta chains follows, all from one sample in a study of T cell repertoires in cytomegalovirus infection. No antigen has been identified for these receptors. MiXCR was run by TCRdb on the reads, yielding one entry per CDR3 protein. The data contain over 120,000 distinct CDR3 sequences, 30% to 40% of them singletons. Sample: CD8+ T cells from cultured PBMCs, taken from culture after CMV antigen stimulation. These receptors came from a human donor in good health (CMV status not recorded). Some clones in this sample may be carry-over from other donors' samples. CDR3s include the opening cysteine and the closing phenylalanine or tryptophan. The D gene is left open where the match is weak. Clone size is shown for a subset of rows, as once, few, many or a class of expanded clone.

j_call clone_size v_call d_call cdr3_aa cdr3_nt
TRBJ2-2 NA TRBV24-1 NA CATSGGSNTGELFF TGTGCCACCAGTGGCGGCTCGAACACCGGGGAGCTGTTTTTT
TRBJ2-1 NA TRBV4-1 NA CASSQTTPSYNEQFF TGCGCCAGCAGCCAGACTACCCCCTCCTACAATGAGCAGTTCTTC
TRBJ2-2 few TRBV7-9 NA CASSPLNTGELFF TGTGCCAGCAGCCCTTTGAACACCGGGGAGCTGTTTTTT
TRBJ1-1 NA TRBV4-1 NA CASSPNEGSYTEAFF TGCGCCAGCAGCCCGAACGAGGGCTCATACACTGAAGCTTTCTTT
TRBJ1-1 few TRBV10-3 TRBD1 CAISLGGSNTEAFF TGTGCCATCAGTCTAGGGGGCTCCAACACTGAAGCTTTCTTT
TRBJ1-5 few TRBV19 NA CASSIGFGNQPQHF TGTGCCAGTAGTATCGGGTTTGGGAATCAGCCCCAGCATTTT
TRBJ1-3 NA TRBV3-1 NA CASSQEVTRNTIYF TGTGCCAGCAGCCAAGAAGTCACCCGAAACACCATATATTTT
TRBJ2-7 NA TRBV4-1 NA CASSQDRGGEGQYF TGCGCCAGCAGCCAAGATCGAGGAGGGGAAGGGCAGTACTTC
TRBJ2-7 NA TRBV7-9 TRBD1 CASSPPDRSSYEQYF TGTGCCAGCAGCCCCCCGGACAGGAGCTCCTACGAGCAGTACTTC
TRBJ2-7 many TRBV12-3/TRBV12-4 TRBD1 CASSAPTGDEQYF TGTGCCAGCAGTGCCCCGACAGGGGACGAGCAGTACTTC
TRBJ1-4 few TRBV6-1 NA CASRRRPLEEKLFF TGTGCCAGCAGAAGACGTCCGCTGGAAGAAAAACTGTTTTTT
TRBJ2-3 many TRBV4-2 NA CASSQDDSGAPEYF TGTGCCAGCAGCCAAGATGATAGCGGAGCCCCTGAGTATTTT
TRBJ2-7 NA TRBV12-3/TRBV12-4 NA CASTWSLYEQYF TGTGCCAGCACCTGGTCCCTCTACGAGCAGTACTTC
TRBJ2-5 few TRBV20-1 TRBD2 CSATGLAGNQETQYF TGCAGTGCTACGGGACTAGCGGGTAATCAAGAGACCCAGTACTTC
TRBJ1-1 NA TRBV6-5 TRBD1 CASSYSPGGSYTEAFF TGTGCCAGCAGTTACTCCCCAGGGGGCAGTTACACTGAAGCTTTCTTT
TRBJ2-6 NA TRBV20-1 NA CSALGGGGESGANVLTF TGCAGTGCCCTCGGGGGAGGGGGGGAGTCTGGGGCCAACGTCCTGACTTTC
TRBJ1-1 NA TRBV7-6 NA CASSSDGLLNTEAFF TGTGCCAGCAGCTCGGACGGACTCTTGAACACTGAAGCTTTCTTT